The 2 T cell receptor beta chains below were found in one sample sequenced in a study of shared clonotypes between healthy human individuals. Naive-designated CD8 cells lacked CD45RO, were positively enriched for CCR7, and omitted terminally differentiated effector memory CD45RA+ cells. The repertoire was sequenced with immunoSEQ multiplex PCR; TCRdb's copy has only in-frame clones and lacks some. This repertoire shows around 2.1 million clones, approximately 94% found once; its top ten account for 1.7%. Material for sequencing was naive CD8+ T cells from PBMCs. These receptors all stem from a man in his late teens or twenties in good health. Some clones in this sample may be carry-over from other donors' samples.

This chain links TRBV19 with TRBJ2-5; D ambiguous. From germline, CDR1 is LNHDA and CDR2 SQIVND (reference sequence). V shed 6 bases and J shed 5 bases, with 13 bases lying between them. The CDR3 is 13 amino acids. In DNA form, the CDR3 reads TGTGCCAGTAGCACCTTGTTGGAGGAGACCCAGTACTTC. It is translated as CASSTLLEETQYF.

The rearrangement uses TRBV6-6 and TRBJ2-1, with no clear D. Germline lookup yields CDR1 MNHNY and CDR2 SVGAGI (reference sequence). V lost 5 bases, J lost 3 bases, and 8 bases lay in between. This CDR3 has 13 residues. CDR3 residues: CASSLTHYNEQFF. In DNA, the CDR3 is TGTGCCAGCAGTCTGACACACTACAATGAGCAGTTCTTC.